This T cell receptor (beta chain) came from a study of OX40 agonist ivuxolimab in advanced cancers. The wider study: Hepatocellular carcinoma, melanoma, renal cell or head and neck cancer occurred in dose-escalation patients.

The germline V gene has CDR1 SGHDT and CDR2 YYEEEE. V lost 4 bases and J lost 3, with 14 bases in between. The CDR3 contains 14 residues. Only in-frame clones appear in the TCRdb table, and some are missing; sequencing was by immunoSEQ multiplex PCR. The data contain roughly 84,000 clones, around 85% of them seen just once; the ten biggest clones take up about 4.6%. The TCR sequence derives from an adult with an advanced solid tumor such as melanoma, head and neck, liver or kidney cancer. Sequences were derived from CD4+ or CD8+ T cells sorted from blood, sampled in a trial of the OX40 agonist ivuxolimab. This chain uses TRBV5-6 with TRBJ2-7; tentative D call: TRBD1 (6 bases). The CDR3 sequence is CASSTNRVLYEQYF. In nucleotides, the CDR3 is TGTGCCAGCAGCACCAACAGGGTGCTCTACGAGCAGTACTTC.